This T cell receptor beta chain appears in the sequencing data of a study of blood T cell repertoires in COVID-19. Study background: Acute and convalescent COVID-19 specimens originated in the United States, Italy and Spain. The analysed material was cDNA or gDNA that came from T cells, B-cell-depleted T cells, or PBMCs.

TCRdb's copy holds only in-frame clones and misses some; the assay was immunoSEQ multiplex PCR. The sample carries around 50,000 clones, 90% recorded once. V lost 3 bases and J lost 7, with 12 bases in between. This CDR3 has 14 amino acids. Germline CDR1 is KGHDR and CDR2 is SFDVKD. In this sample, this clone turned up once. V is TRBV24-1 and J is TRBJ1-5; D is unclear. The sequencing input was peripheral blood. The receptor's source is a human donor in a cohort sampled during active COVID-19. CDR3 protein: CATSDPRSVQPQHF. Here the CDR3 DNA reads TGTGCCACCAGTGATCCGCGGTCAGTCCAGCCCCAGCATTTT.